This T cell receptor (beta chain) originates from a study of T cells in Graves' hyperthyroidism and ophthalmopathy. Study results and limitations: Ophthalmopathy prediction by the model preceded onset by a median about 6.3 months. Blood also carried most thyroid clonotypes expanded above 0.001.

Trimming removed 1 base from V and 3 bases from J; junction bases left unmatched: 6. In germline, CDR1 is DFQATT, CDR2 SNEGSKA (reference sequence). CDR3 length: 16 residues. Many counts were recorded for this clonotype. The antigen is undetermined. Patients with ophthalmopathy all had a Clinical Activity Score of at least 3, a NOSPECS grade of at least 4 and duration under 3 months. Not enrolled were patients with uncontrolled infection, other autoimmune disease, pregnancy or lactation. RNA transcripts served as the template for amplifying TCR beta CDR3 regions. Primed by the HTBI set, a first-round RT-PCR was run on the TCR CDR3. TCRdb re-analysed the multiplex PCR reads in MiXCR, keeping a single row per CDR3 protein. The sample has fewer than 500,000 distinct CDR3 sequences, roughly 14% seen once; the top ten hold less than 15%.

The chain uses TRBV20-1 and TRBJ2-1; 10 bases align to TRBD2. The source of this sequence is a young man with Graves' ophthalmopathy. Source material: blood. CDR3 residues: CSARAVEREGYNEQFF. CDR3 in DNA: TGCAGTGCTAGAGCGGTCGAGCGGGAGGGCTACAATGAGCAGTTCTTC.